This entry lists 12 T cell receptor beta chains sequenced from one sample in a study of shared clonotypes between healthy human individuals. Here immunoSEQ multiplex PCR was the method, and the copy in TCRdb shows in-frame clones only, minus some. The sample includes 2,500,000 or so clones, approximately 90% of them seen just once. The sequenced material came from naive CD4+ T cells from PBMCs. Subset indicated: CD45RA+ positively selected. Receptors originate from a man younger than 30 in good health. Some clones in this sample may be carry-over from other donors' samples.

In nucleotides, the CDR3 is TGTGCCAGCAGGTCCGACCTCCTAGCGGGGGGCTACAATGAGCAGTTCTTC. Translated, it gives CASRSDLLAGGYNEQFF. This chain links TRBV7-9 with TRBJ2-1; TRBD2 agrees at 11 bases. This CDR3 is 17 amino acids long. V shed 6 bases and J 3 bases; nucleotides not matched to a gene: 10. Per germline, CDR1 SEHNR and CDR2 FQNEAQ (reference sequence). Based on the CDR3 plus reference TRBV7-9 and TRBJ2-1, the full variable domain is DTGVSQNPRHKITKRGQNVTFRCDPISEHNRLYWYRQTLGQGPEFLTYFQNEAQLEKSRLLSDRFSAERPKGSFSTLEIQRTEQGDSAMYLCASRSDLLAGGYNEQFFGPGTRLTVL.

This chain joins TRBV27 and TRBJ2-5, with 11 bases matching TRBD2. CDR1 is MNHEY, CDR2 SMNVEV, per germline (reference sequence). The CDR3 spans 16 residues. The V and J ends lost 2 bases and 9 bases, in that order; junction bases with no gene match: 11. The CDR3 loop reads CASSLTGTSGYSAQYF. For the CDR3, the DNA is TGTGCCAGCAGTTTAACCGGGACTAGCGGTTACTCGGCCCAGTACTTC.

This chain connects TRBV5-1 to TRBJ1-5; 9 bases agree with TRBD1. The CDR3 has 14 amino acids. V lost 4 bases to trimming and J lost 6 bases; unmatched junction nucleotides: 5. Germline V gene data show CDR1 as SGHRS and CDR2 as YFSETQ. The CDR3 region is CASSMGTGSQPQHF. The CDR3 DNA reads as TGCGCCAGCAGCATGGGGACAGGGAGTCAGCCCCAGCATTTT.

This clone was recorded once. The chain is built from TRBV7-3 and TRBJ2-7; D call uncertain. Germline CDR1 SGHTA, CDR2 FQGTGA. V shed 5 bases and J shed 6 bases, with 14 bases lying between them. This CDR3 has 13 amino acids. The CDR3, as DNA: TGTGCCAGCAGCCCCACTATGTATGGCGAGCAGTACTTC. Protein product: CASSPTMYGEQYF.

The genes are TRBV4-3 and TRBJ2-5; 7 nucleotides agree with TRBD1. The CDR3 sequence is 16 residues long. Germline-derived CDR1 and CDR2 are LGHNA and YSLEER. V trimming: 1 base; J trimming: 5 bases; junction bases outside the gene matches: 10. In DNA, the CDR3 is TGCGCCAGCAGCCAAGGGAAACCGGGACAGTTCGAGACCCAGTACTTC. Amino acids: CASSQGKPGQFETQYF.

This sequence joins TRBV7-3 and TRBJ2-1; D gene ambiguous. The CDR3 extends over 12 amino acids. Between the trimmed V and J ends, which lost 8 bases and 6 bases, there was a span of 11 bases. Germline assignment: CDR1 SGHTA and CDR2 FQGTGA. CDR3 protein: CASGPRSNEQFF. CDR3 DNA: TGTGCCAGCGGCCCTCGGTCCAATGAGCAGTTCTTC.

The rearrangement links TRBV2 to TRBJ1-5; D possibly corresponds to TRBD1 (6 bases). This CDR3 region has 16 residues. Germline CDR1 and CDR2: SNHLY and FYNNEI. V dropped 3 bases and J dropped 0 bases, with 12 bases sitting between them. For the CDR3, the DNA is TGTGCCAGCAGTGATAGGACAGTCTATAGCAATCAGCCCCAGCATTTT. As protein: CASSDRTVYSNQPQHF.

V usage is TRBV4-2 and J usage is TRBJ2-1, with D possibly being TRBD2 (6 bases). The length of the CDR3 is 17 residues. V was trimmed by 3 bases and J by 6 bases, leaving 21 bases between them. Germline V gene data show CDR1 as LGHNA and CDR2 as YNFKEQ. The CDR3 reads CASSQGLGTQTFNEQFF. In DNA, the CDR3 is TGTGCCAGCAGCCAGGGTTTAGGGACTCAGACGTTCAATGAGCAGTTCTTC.

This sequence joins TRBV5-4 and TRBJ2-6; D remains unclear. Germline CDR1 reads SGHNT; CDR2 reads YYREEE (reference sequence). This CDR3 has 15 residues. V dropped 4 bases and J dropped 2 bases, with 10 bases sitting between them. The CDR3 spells CASSLDRTGANVLTF. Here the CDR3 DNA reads TGTGCCAGCAGCCTGGACCGGACTGGGGCCAACGTCCTGACTTTC.

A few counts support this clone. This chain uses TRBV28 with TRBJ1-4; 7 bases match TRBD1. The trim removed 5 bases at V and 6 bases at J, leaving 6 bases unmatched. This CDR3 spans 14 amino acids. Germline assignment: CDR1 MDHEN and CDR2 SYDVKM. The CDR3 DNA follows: TGTGCCAGCAGTGCACGACAGGGAGATGAAAAACTGTTTTTT. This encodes CASSARQGDEKLFF.

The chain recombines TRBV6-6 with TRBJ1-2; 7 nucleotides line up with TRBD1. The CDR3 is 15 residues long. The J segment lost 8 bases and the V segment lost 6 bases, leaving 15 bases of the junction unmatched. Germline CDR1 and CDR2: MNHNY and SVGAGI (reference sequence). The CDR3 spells CASSPADRPYRGYTF. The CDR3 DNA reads TGTGCCAGCAGCCCCGCGGACAGGCCTTATCGGGGCTACACCTTC.

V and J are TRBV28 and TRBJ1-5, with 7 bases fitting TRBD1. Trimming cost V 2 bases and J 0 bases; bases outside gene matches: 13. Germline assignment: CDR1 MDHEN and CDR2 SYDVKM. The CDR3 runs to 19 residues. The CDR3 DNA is TGTGCCAGCAGTTTACTCGGACAGGCTTCGACTTATAGCAATCAGCCCCAGCATTTT. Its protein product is CASSLLGQASTYSNQPQHF. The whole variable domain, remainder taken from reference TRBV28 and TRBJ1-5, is DVKVTQSSRYLVKRTGEKVFLECVQDMDHENMFWYRQDPGLGLRLIYFSYDVKMKEKGDIPEGYSVSREKKERFSLILESASTNQTSMYLCASSLLGQASTYSNQPQHFGDGTRLSIL.